The 7 T cell receptor beta chains listed next were all sequenced from one sample in a study of cytomegalovirus exposure and HLA in healthy donors. The PCR used 60 Vbeta and 13 Jbeta primers. Profiling relied on immunoSEQ multiplex PCR, and the TCRdb table lists in-frame clones only, not all of them. The sample yields about 180,000 clones, just over 70% seen once. Sequenced material: PBMCs. All receptors come from a human donor in good health.

V usage is TRBV27 and J usage is TRBJ1-2; D is possibly TRBD1 (5 bases). CDR3 size: 14 residues. Germline assignment: CDR1 MNHEY and CDR2 SMNVEV (reference sequence). Trimming took off 2 bases at V and 4 bases at J, with 11 bases between the two ends. The CDR3 DNA sequence: TGTGCCAGCAGTTTAGGGGCGACCGTCTATGGCTACACCTTC. Protein sequence: CASSLGATVYGYTF.

This clone was observed once. The chain couples TRBV7-2 to TRBJ2-7; maybe TRBD2 (7 bases). The V end lost 0 bases, the J end lost 12 bases, and 21 bases lay between the germline ends. The V gene's germline CDR1 is SGHTA and CDR2 FQGNSA. This CDR3 spans 15 amino acids. The CDR3 nucleotides read TGTGCCAGCAGCTTAGCGGGGGGGCCTGTAGGTAGGTGGTACTTC. Protein sequence: CASSLAGGPVGRWYF.

This sequence joins TRBV4-1 and TRBJ1-2, with a possible D match to TRBD1 (6 bases). The V end was cut by 5 bases, the J end by 1 base, with 23 bases between. CDR3 length: 18 amino acids. The germline gives CDR1 MGHRA, CDR2 YSYEKL. The CDR3: CASSFNPKKGDDNYGYTF. The CDR3 nucleotides are TGCGCCAGCAGCTTTAACCCCAAAAAGGGGGATGATAACTATGGCTACACCTTC.

Here the CDR3 DNA reads TGTGCCAGCAGTGAATGGGGGGCCGGGGAGCTGTTTTTT. It is translated as CASSEWGAGELFF. The chain combines TRBV25-1 with TRBJ2-2; weak D call: TRBD2 (6 bases). The CDR3 runs to 13 residues. CDR1 is MGHDK and CDR2 is SYGVNS in the germline V gene. Between the trimmed V and J ends, which lost 1 base and 6 bases, there was a span of 6 bases.

This clone was detected only once. The J gene is TRBJ1-1, the V gene TRBV7-3, with TRBD1 identical over 7 bases. V dropped 2 bases and J dropped 1; count of bases not matched to a gene: 4. The CDR3 extends over 15 amino acids. Per germline, CDR1 SGHTA and CDR2 FQGTGA. CDR3 DNA sequence: TGTGCCAGCAGCTTACGGTACAGGGGGAACACTGAAGCTTTCTTT. This translates into CASSLRYRGNTEAFF.

The V gene is TRBV29-1, the J gene TRBJ2-7; D remains unclear. The CDR3 totals 11 residues. CDR1 is SQVTM, CDR2 ANQGSEA, per germline. V lost 2 bases and J lost 1, with 3 bases in between. The CDR3 region is CSVEQSYEQYF. The CDR3 DNA sequence: TGCAGCGTTGAACAGTCCTACGAGCAGTACTTC.

The V gene is TRBV19, the J gene TRBJ2-5, with 9 bases that match TRBD2. In germline, CDR1 is LNHDA, CDR2 SQIVND (reference sequence). The V segment lost 5 bases and the J segment 4 bases; nucleotides outside the gene matches: 8. CDR3 length equals 15 residues. In nucleotides, the CDR3 is TGTGCCAGTAGTCCATGGCGGGGGGGCGGAGAGACCCAGTACTTC. It is translated as CASSPWRGGGETQYF.